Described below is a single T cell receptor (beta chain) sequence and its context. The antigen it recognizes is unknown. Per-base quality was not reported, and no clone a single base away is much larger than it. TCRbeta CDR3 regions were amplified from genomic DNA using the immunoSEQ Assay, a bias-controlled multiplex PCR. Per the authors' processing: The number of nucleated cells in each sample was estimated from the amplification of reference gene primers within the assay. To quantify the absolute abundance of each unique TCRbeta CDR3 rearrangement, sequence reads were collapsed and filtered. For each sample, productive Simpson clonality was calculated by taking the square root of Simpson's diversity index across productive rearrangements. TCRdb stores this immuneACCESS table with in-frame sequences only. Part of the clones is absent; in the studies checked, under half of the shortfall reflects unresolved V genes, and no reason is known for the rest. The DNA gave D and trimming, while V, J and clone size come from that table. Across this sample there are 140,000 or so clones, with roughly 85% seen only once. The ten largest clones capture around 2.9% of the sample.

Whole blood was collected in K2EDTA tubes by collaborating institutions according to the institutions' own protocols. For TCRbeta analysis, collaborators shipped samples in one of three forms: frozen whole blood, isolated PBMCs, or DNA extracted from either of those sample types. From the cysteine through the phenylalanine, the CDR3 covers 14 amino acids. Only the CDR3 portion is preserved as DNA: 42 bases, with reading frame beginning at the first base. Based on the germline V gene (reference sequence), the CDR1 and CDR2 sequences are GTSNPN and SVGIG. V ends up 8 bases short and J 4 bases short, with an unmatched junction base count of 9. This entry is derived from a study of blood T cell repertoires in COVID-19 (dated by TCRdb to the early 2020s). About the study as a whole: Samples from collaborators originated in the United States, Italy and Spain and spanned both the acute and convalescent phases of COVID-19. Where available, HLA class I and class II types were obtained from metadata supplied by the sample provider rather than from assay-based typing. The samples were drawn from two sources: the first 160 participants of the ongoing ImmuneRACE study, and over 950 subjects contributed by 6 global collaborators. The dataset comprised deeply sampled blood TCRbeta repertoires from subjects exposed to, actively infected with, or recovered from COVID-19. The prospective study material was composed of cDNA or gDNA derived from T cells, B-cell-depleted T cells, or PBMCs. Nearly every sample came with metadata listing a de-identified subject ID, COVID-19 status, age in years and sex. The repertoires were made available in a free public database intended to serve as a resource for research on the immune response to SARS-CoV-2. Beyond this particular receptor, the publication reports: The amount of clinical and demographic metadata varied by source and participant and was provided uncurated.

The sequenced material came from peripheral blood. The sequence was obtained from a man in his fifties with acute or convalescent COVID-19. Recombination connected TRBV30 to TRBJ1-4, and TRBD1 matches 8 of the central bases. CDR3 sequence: CAGQGSGYNEKLFF. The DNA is TGTGCCGGACAGGGTTCGGGGTATAATGAAAAACTGTTTTTT. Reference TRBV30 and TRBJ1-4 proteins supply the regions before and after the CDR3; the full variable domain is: SQTIHQWPATLVQPVGSPLSLECTVEGTSNPNLYWYRQAAGRGLQLLFYSVGIGQISSEVPQNLSASRPQDRQFILSSKKLLLSDSGFYLCAGQGSGYNEKLFFGSGTQLSVL.